The rows below give T cell receptor beta chains drawn from one sample of a study of CD8+ T cells in alopecia areata. Generated by immunoSEQ multiplex PCR, the TCRdb table keeps only in-frame clones and is missing some. The sample records some 240,000 clones, approximately 57% being singletons. Sequenced here: CD4+ T cells sorted from blood, sampled at week 4, from a patient treated with tofacitinib. These receptors were collected from a human donor with alopecia areata. The CDR3 runs from the conserved cysteine through the conserved F or W. The order of the fields is J gene, clone size, D gene, V gene, CDR3 protein, CDR3 DNA. The D gene is left open where the match is weak. Some rows have no size entry. The others give once, few or many, or a class for an expanded clone.

J: TRBJ1-5
size: .
D: .
V: TRBV7-2
CDR3: CASSNQVNQPQHF
DNA: TGTGCCAGCAGCAACCAGGTTAATCAGCCCCAGCATTTT

J: TRBJ1-4
size: .
D: .
V: TRBV4-3
CDR3: CASSQDGTASAEKLFF
DNA: TGCGCCAGCAGCCAAGACGGGACCGCATCTGCTGAAAAACTGTTTTTT

J: TRBJ1-2
size: few
D: .
V: TRBV10-3
CDR3: CAINSHPSGGYTF
DNA: TGTGCCATCAACTCCCACCCTTCGGGTGGCTACACCTTC

J: TRBJ2-5
size: once
D: .
V: TRBV20-1
CDR3: CSAPTVETQYF
DNA: TGCAGTGCACCGACAGTGGAGACCCAGTACTTC

J: TRBJ2-7
size: .
D: .
V: TRBV6-6
CDR3: CASSYYGGAYEQYF
DNA: TGTGCCAGCAGTTATTACGGGGGTGCCTACGAGCAGTACTTC

J: TRBJ1-2
size: few
D: TRBD1
V: TRBV2
CDR3: CASSRGQGNYGYTF
DNA: TGTGCCAGCAGCCGCGGACAGGGGAACTATGGCTACACCTTC

J: TRBJ2-2
size: few
D: TRBD1
V: TRBV7-2
CDR3: CASSLGQQAGELFF
DNA: TGTGCCAGCAGCTTGGGACAGCAGGCCGGGGAGCTGTTTTTT

J: TRBJ2-1
size: .
D: TRBD2
V: TRBV30
CDR3: CAWEKWASGDNEQFF
DNA: TGTGCCTGGGAGAAATGGGCTAGCGGGGACAATGAGCAGTTCTTC

J: TRBJ2-1
size: .
D: TRBD1
V: TRBV2
CDR3: CASSSNRGGEQFF
DNA: TGTGCCAGCAGTTCAAACAGGGGCGGTGAGCAGTTCTTC

J: TRBJ2-2
size: few
D: .
V: TRBV19
CDR3: CASCAVNTGELFF
DNA: TGTGCCAGTTGCGCAGTGAACACCGGGGAGCTGTTTTTT

J: TRBJ2-1
size: few
D: .
V: TRBV29-1
CDR3: CSVEAKGLANEQFF
DNA: TGCAGCGTCGAGGCAAAGGGACTGGCAAATGAGCAGTTCTTC

J: TRBJ2-1
size: .
D: TRBD1
V: TRBV29-1
CDR3: CSGGTGLNEQFF
DNA: TGCAGCGGGGGGACAGGTCTCAATGAGCAGTTCTTC

J: TRBJ2-2
size: once
D: TRBD1
V: TRBV6-5
CDR3: CASSYFDRAGELFF
DNA: TGTGCCAGCAGTTACTTCGACAGGGCCGGGGAGCTGTTTTTT

J: TRBJ2-5
size: few
D: .
V: TRBV7-7
CDR3: CASSRTQGGETQYF
DNA: TGTGCCAGCAGCCGGACCCAAGGGGGAGAGACCCAGTACTTC

J: TRBJ2-2
size: .
D: .
V: TRBV30
CDR3: CAWFPGILDSGELFF
DNA: TGTGCCTGGTTCCCGGGCATCCTGGACAGCGGGGAGCTGTTTTTT

J: TRBJ1-1
size: .
D: .
V: TRBV7-2
CDR3: CASSLGRANTEAFF
DNA: TGTGCCAGCAGCTTAGGCAGGGCGAACACTGAAGCTTTCTTT

J: TRBJ2-3
size: .
D: .
V: TRBV27
CDR3: CASSTRGFIESDTQYF
DNA: TGTGCCAGCAGTACTCGGGGGTTCATCGAATCAGATACGCAGTATTTT

J: TRBJ2-5
size: .
D: .
V: TRBV7-2
CDR3: CASSSEETQYF
DNA: TGTGCCAGCAGCTCCGAAGAGACCCAGTACTTC

J: TRBJ2-1
size: .
D: .
V: TRBV29-1
CDR3: CSVEEDSYNEQFF
DNA: TGCAGCGTTGAAGAGGACTCCTACAATGAGCAGTTCTTC

J: TRBJ2-3
size: .
D: TRBD1
V: TRBV5-1
CDR3: CASSRQGDTDTQYF
DNA: TGCGCCAGCAGTCGACAGGGAGACACGGATACGCAGTATTTT

J: TRBJ2-5
size: .
D: TRBD1
V: TRBV15
CDR3: CATSREGQDQETQYF
DNA: TGTGCCACCAGCAGGGAAGGACAGGATCAAGAGACCCAGTACTTC

J: TRBJ2-5
size: .
D: .
V: TRBV9
CDR3: CASSNQGPQYF
DNA: TGTGCCAGCAGCAATCAGGGGCCCCAGTACTTC

J: TRBJ2-5
size: .
D: .
V: TRBV29-1
CDR3: CSVGSSGRETQYF
DNA: TGCAGCGTTGGCTCTTCAGGGCGGGAGACCCAGTACTTC

J: TRBJ2-2
size: .
D: .
V: TRBV30
CDR3: CAWTGVSAGELFF
DNA: TGTGCCTGGACAGGAGTTTCAGCCGGGGAGCTGTTTTTT

J: TRBJ2-2
size: few
D: TRBD1
V: TRBV11-2
CDR3: CASSFGTVNTGELFF
DNA: TGTGCCAGCAGCTTTGGGACAGTGAACACCGGGGAGCTGTTTTTT

J: TRBJ1-1
size: few
D: .
V: TRBV30
CDR3: CAWSVGLNTEAFF
DNA: TGTGCCTGGAGTGTCGGGCTCAACACTGAAGCTTTCTTT

J: TRBJ2-3
size: .
D: TRBD2
V: TRBV9
CDR3: CASSGLAGADTQYF
DNA: TGTGCCAGCAGCGGCCTAGCGGGGGCAGATACGCAGTATTTT

J: TRBJ2-3
size: .
D: TRBD1
V: TRBV5-1
CDR3: CASRRQGAVGDTQYF
DNA: TGCGCCAGCCGAAGACAGGGGGCGGTTGGAGATACGCAGTATTTT

J: TRBJ2-1
size: once
D: TRBD2
V: TRBV27
CDR3: CASSLLSGTYNEQFF
DNA: TGTGCCAGCAGTTTACTTAGCGGGACCTACAATGAGCAGTTCTTC

J: TRBJ1-1
size: .
D: TRBD1
V: TRBV6-5
CDR3: CASSPREGGNTEAFF
DNA: TGTGCCAGCAGTCCACGAGAAGGGGGCAACACTGAAGCTTTCTTT

J: TRBJ2-7
size: .
D: .
V: TRBV6-5
CDR3: CASSYSGAVAYEQYF
DNA: TGTGCCAGCAGTTACTCGGGGGCCGTAGCCTACGAGCAGTACTTC

J: TRBJ1-1
size: few
D: TRBD1
V: TRBV7-9
CDR3: CASSLSTGDTEAFF
DNA: TGTGCCAGCAGCTTATCTACAGGGGACACTGAAGCTTTCTTT

J: TRBJ2-3
size: few
D: .
V: TRBV15
CDR3: CATSLLVGEDTQYF
DNA: TGTGCCACCAGCCTCCTTGTTGGCGAAGATACGCAGTATTTT

J: TRBJ1-6
size: .
D: .
V: TRBV2
CDR3: CASSGAGLTSPLHF
DNA: TGTGCCAGCAGTGGAGCAGGGTTAACGTCACCCCTCCACTTT

J: TRBJ1-5
size: .
D: .
V: TRBV2
CDR3: CASRRSDNQPQHF
DNA: TGTGCCAGCAGGCGGAGTGACAATCAGCCCCAGCATTTT

J: TRBJ1-1
size: .
D: .
V: TRBV29-1
CDR3: CSVRAGQNTEAFF
DNA: TGCAGCGTTCGCGCAGGACAGAACACTGAAGCTTTCTTT

J: TRBJ1-2
size: .
D: .
V: TRBV7-2
CDR3: CASRAMSRDGYTF
DNA: TGTGCCAGCAGGGCCATGTCGAGGGATGGCTACACCTTC

J: TRBJ2-3
size: once
D: .
V: TRBV27
CDR3: CAPRAGAGTDTQYF
DNA: TGTGCCCCCAGGGCGGGGGCCGGCACAGATACGCAGTATTTT

J: TRBJ1-2
size: .
D: .
V: TRBV2
CDR3: CASSDEGYRDVNYGYTF
DNA: TGTGCCAGCAGTGACGAAGGGTACAGAGATGTTAACTATGGCTACACCTTC

J: TRBJ1-1
size: few
D: .
V: TRBV5-1
CDR3: CASSSRGGTEAFF
DNA: TGCGCCAGCAGCTCACGGGGTGGCACTGAAGCTTTCTTT

J: TRBJ2-5
size: .
D: .
V: TRBV29-1
CDR3: CSVEEWRKHQETQYF
DNA: TGCAGCGTTGAAGAGTGGAGGAAACACCAAGAGACCCAGTACTTC

J: TRBJ1-5
size: .
D: TRBD1
V: TRBV18
CDR3: CASSPPGQGRQPQHF
DNA: TGTGCCAGCTCACCACCGGGACAGGGACGTCAGCCCCAGCATTTT

J: TRBJ2-7
size: .
D: TRBD1
V: TRBV27
CDR3: CASSAYRGSYEQYF
DNA: TGTGCCAGCAGTGCCTACAGGGGGTCCTACGAGCAGTACTTC